Below, one T cell receptor beta chain is given with its context. Its antigen is currently unknown. The V segment lost 7 bases and the J segment 4 bases; nucleotides outside the gene matches: 12. The germline gives CDR1 MNHNY, CDR2 SVGAGI (reference sequence). The CDR3 runs to 15 residues. This sample is drawn from a study of cytomegalovirus exposure and HLA in healthy donors. Whole-study context: Most donors, approximately 82% of 350 to 450 genotyped, fell in the Caucasian-associated ancestry cluster. Study-level results: In a later analysis, 15,000 to 20,000 TCR beta sequences were associated with HLA alleles at 0.05 false discovery rate. Excluded were some V segments that proved indistinguishable, including TRBV6-2 and TRBV6-3. V- and J-gene trimming of TCR beta was linked (in a later analysis) to a missense DCLRE1C variant.

The PCR had 60 Vbeta and 13 Jbeta primers. Profiling relied on immunoSEQ multiplex PCR, and the TCRdb table lists in-frame clones only, not all of them. The sample includes about 120,000 clones, roughly 80% seen only once; the top ten take 2.1%. Sequenced: PBMCs. The chain uses TRBV6-6 and TRBJ2-7; 8 bases match TRBD1. The clonotype originates from a man under 40 in good health and CMV-seronegative. CDR3 protein: CASNSLRGLDYEQYF. CDR3 DNA sequence: TGTGCCAGCAATAGCCTCAGGGGGCTTGATTACGAGCAGTACTTC.